This note documents a single T cell receptor (beta chain) sequence. Germline loops: CDR1 SGHDN, CDR2 FVKESK. V was cut by 0 bases and J by 3 bases, with 15 bases left in between. The CDR3 consists of 17 residues. Noted time point: persistent/refractory GD, antithyroid drugs over 5 years with positive TRAb. PBMC-derived RNA was used for the TCR library. Investigators prepared the TCR beta libraries by applying iRepertoire HTBI primers and Arm-PCR of CDR3 regions. TCRdb re-called the multiplex PCR reads with MiXCR, one entry per CDR3 protein. This table has 350,000 to 450,000 distinct CDR3 sequences, roughly 24% appearing once. The data are from a study of regulatory T cells in long-lasting Graves disease.

The chain carries TRBV14 and TRBJ2-1; perhaps TRBD2 as D (6 bases). Sequences were derived from peripheral blood mononuclear cells (PBMCs), sampled when the disease was refractory, from a patient treated with antithyroid drugs. The sequence derives from a woman between 35 and 50 years old with Graves disease. CDR3 sequence: CASSQDMFSGFYNEQFF. CDR3 DNA: TGTGCCAGCAGCCAAGACATGTTTAGCGGATTCTACAATGAGCAGTTCTTC. The full variable domain, completed using reference TRBV14 and TRBJ2-1, is EAGVTQFPSHSVIEKGQTVTLRCDPISGHDNLYWYRRVMGKEIKFLLHFVKESKQDESGMPNNRFLAERTGGTYSTLKVQPAELEDSGVYFCASSQDMFSGFYNEQFFGPGTRLTVL.